This T cell receptor beta chain derives from a study of blood T cell repertoires in COVID-19. Study-level information: The samples span acute and convalescent COVID-19 from the United States, Italy and Spain. T cells, B-cell-depleted T cells, or PBMCs supplied cDNA or gDNA.

Original data processing: Amplification of reference gene primers provided the estimated nucleated cell counts. TCRdb keeps only in-frame clones here, not all; method: immunoSEQ multiplex PCR. The DNA gave D and trimming, while V, J and clone size come from that table. This sample yields fewer than 200,000 clones, of which roughly 84% are seen a single time; approximately 9.4% belongs to the top ten. The V end lost 3 bases, the J end lost 5 bases, and 10 bases lay between the germline ends. This CDR3 has 13 amino acids. This clone was seen only a few times. V and J are TRBV12-3 or TRBV12-4 and TRBJ1-1; D is possibly TRBD1 (5 bases). This receptor was identified in a woman older than 75 with acute or convalescent COVID-19. Sequencing was done on a sample of peripheral blood. Written as DNA, the CDR3 is TGTGCCAGCAGTTTCGTACAGGTGACTGAAGCTTTCTTT. It encodes CASSFVQVTEAFF.